The text below deals with one T cell receptor beta chain. The antigen is unknown. The entry originates in a study of blood T cells in healthy people across ages. Study results and caveats: Aged donors had fewer naive CD4+ cells and lower diversity than long-lived donors.

Through a sample-barcoded 5' primer and a J-beta primer mix, a second PCR was run for roughly 6 to 12 cycles. TCRdb independently ran MiXCR on the 5' RACE reads; one entry per CDR3 protein. The sample contains more than 700,000 distinct CDR3 sequences, 53% of which appear only once. The authors drew around 11 milliliters of peripheral blood from each donor. Input material: blood. The clonotype comes from a man aged 80 or over in good health.

CDR3 amino acids: CASSYSGTEREKLFF. The CDR3 DNA is TGCGCCAGCAGCTACTCCGGGACAGAACGTGAAAAACTGTTTTTT. The chain recombines TRBV5-1 with TRBJ1-4, with TRBD1 matching 7 bases. Germline values: CDR1 SGHRS, CDR2 YFSETQ. The CDR3 loop spans 15 amino acids. V lost 3 bases to trimming and J lost 7 bases; unmatched junction nucleotides: 9.